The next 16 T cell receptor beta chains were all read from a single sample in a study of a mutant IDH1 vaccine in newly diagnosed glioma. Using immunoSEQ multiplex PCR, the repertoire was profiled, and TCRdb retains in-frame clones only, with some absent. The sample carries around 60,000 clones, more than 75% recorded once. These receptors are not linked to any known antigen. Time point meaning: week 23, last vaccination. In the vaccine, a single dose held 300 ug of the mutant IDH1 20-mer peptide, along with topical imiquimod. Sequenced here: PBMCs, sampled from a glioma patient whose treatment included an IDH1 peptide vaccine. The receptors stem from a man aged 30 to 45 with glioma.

CDR3 nucleotide sequence: TGTGCCAGCAGCCCCGGGACTTCCTCTGGAAACACCATATATTTT. Protein sequence: CASSPGTSSGNTIYF. V and J are TRBV11-2 and TRBJ1-3, with D perhaps TRBD1 (5 bases). Trimming stripped 5 bases from V and 0 bases from J, with 11 bases between. Per the germline V gene, CDR1 is SGHAT and CDR2 is FQNNGV. CDR3 length: 15 residues.

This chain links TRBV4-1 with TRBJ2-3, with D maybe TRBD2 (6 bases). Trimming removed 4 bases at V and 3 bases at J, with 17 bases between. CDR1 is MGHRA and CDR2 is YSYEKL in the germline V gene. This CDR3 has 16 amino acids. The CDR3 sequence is CASSRVRGPGTDTQYF. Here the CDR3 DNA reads TGCGCCAGCAGCCGCGTGCGGGGACCCGGGACAGATACGCAGTATTTT.

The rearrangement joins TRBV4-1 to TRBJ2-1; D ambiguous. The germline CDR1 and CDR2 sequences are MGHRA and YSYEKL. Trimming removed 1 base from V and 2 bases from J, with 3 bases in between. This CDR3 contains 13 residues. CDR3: CASSQGPYNEQFF. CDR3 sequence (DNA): TGCGCCAGCAGCCAAGGCCCCTACAATGAGCAGTTCTTC.

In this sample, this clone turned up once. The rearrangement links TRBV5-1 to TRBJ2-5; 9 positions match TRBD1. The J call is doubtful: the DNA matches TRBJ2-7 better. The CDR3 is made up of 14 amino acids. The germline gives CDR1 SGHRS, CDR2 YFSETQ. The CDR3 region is CASSLGQGSYEQYF. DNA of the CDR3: TGCGCCAGCAGCCTTGGACAGGGGTCCTACGAGCAGTACTTC.

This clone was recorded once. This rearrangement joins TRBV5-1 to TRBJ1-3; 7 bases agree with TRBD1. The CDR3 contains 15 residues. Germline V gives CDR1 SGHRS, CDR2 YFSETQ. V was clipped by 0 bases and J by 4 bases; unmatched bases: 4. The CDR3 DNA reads TGCGCCAGCAGCTTGGAGGGGGCGAAAGGAAACACCATATATTTT. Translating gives CASSLEGAKGNTIYF.

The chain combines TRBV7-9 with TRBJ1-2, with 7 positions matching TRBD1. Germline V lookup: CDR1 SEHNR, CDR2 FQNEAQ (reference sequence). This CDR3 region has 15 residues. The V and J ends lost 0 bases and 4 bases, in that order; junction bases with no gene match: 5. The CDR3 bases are TGTGCCAGCAGCTTAGCAGGGGGCCCTAGCTATGGCTACACCTTC. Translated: CASSLAGGPSYGYTF.

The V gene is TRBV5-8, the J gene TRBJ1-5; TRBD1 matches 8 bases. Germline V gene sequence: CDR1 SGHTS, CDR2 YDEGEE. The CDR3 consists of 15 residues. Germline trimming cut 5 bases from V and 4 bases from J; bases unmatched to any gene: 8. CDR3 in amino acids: CASRPQGQANQPQHF. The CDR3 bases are TGTGCCAGCAGACCGCAGGGACAGGCGAATCAGCCCCAGCATTTT.

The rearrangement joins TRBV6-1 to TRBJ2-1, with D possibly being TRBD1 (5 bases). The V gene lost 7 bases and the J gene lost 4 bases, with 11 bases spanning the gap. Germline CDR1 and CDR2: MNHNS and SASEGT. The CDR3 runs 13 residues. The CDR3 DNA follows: TGTGCCAGCACTCAGGGTGGATACAATGAGCAGTTCTTC. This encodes CASTQGGYNEQFF.

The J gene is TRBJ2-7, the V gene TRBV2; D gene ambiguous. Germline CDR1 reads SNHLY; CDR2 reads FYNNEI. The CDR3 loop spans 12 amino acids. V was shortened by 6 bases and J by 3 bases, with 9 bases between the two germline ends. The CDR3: CASRQNNYEQYF. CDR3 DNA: TGTGCCAGCAGGCAAAATAACTACGAGCAGTACTTC.

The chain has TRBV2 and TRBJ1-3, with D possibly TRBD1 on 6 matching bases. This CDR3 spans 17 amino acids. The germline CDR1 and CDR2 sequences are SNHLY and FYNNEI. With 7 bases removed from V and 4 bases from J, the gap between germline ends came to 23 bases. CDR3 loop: CASTRGLGGGLGNTIYF. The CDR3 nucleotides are TGTGCCAGCACCCGTGGGCTAGGAGGGGGATTGGGAAACACCATATATTTT.

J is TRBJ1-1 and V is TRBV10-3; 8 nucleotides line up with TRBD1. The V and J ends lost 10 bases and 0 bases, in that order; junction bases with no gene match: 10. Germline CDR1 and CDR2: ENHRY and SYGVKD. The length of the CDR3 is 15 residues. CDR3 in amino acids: CATLQGVGMNTEAFF. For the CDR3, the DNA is TGTGCCACCCTACAGGGGGTCGGGATGAACACTGAAGCTTTCTTT.

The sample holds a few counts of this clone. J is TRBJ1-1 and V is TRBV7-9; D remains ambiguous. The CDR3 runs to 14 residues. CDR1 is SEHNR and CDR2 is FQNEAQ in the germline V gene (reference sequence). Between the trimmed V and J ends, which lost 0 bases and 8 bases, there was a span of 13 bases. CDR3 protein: CASSLAQPRGEAFF. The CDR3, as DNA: TGTGCCAGCAGCTTAGCCCAGCCTCGTGGAGAAGCTTTCTTT.

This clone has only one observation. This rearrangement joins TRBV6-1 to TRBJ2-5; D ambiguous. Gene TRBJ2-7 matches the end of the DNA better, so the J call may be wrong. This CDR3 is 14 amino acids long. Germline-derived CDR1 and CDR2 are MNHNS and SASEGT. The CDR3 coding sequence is TGTGCCAGCAGCCCCGAACGCACCGCCTACGAGCAGTACTTC. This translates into CASSPERTAYEQYF.

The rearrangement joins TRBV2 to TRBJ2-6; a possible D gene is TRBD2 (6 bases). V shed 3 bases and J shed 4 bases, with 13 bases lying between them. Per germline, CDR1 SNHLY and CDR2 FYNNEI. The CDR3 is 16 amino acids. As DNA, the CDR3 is TGTGCCAGCAGTGACAGGGAAGCGGGCGGGGCCAACGTCCTGACTTTC. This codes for CASSDREAGGANVLTF.

The CDR3 DNA follows: TGTGCCAGCAGCCCGACGACAGGGGGGAACGAGCAGTACTTC. Translating it yields CASSPTTGGNEQYF. This chain uses TRBV7-6 with TRBJ2-7, with TRBD1 matching 9 bases. CDR3 length: 14 residues. Unmatched junction bases numbered 7, after V lost 5 bases and J lost 5 bases. Germline-derived CDR1 and CDR2 are SGHVS and FNYEAQ.

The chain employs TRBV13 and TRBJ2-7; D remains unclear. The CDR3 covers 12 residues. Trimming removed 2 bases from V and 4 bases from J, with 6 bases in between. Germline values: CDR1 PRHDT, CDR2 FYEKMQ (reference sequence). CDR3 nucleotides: TGTGCCAGCAGCTTATCCTCGTACGAGCAGTACTTC. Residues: CASSLSSYEQYF.